This T cell receptor (beta chain) derives from a study of cytomegalovirus exposure and HLA in healthy donors. This clone was seen a single time. Primers for the PCR totalled 60 Vbeta and 13 Jbeta. Produced via immunoSEQ multiplex PCR; TCRdb's table is partial and in-frame only. The sample has 130,000 or so clones, around 90% seen once. Germline V gives CDR1 SNHLY, CDR2 FYNNEI. The ends were cut back, 8 bases at V and 4 bases at J, with 20 bases in the middle. This CDR3 has 16 residues. Source material: PBMCs. This chain joins TRBV2 and TRBJ2-2; D may be TRBD2 (5 bases). The receptor comes from a middle-aged woman in good health and CMV-seronegative. CDR3 sequence: CASLGGASMGTGELFF. CDR3 sequence (DNA): TGTGCCAGCCTCGGAGGAGCATCCATGGGCACCGGGGAGCTGTTTTTT.